A selection of T cell receptor beta chains follows, all from one sample in a study of blood T cells in healthy people across ages. TCRdb called the 5' RACE reads again in MiXCR, with one record for every CDR3 protein. The sample lists 600,000 to 1,000,000 distinct CDR3 sequences; around 25% were seen once. The data also belong to a second study, concerning T cells of mothers and their children.

The specimen sequenced was blood. The receptors were sampled from a boy aged 5-17 years in good health. The CDR3 runs from the conserved cysteine through the conserved F or W. A D gene is named only where the DNA matches it firmly. Size is stated for part of the rows, as once, few or many counts, or as a class when the clone is expanded.

CDR3 protein	CDR3 DNA	CDR3 length	V gene	clone size	J gene	D gene
CSAREGGRLNTEAFF	TGCAGTGCTAGAGAAGGCGGTCGGTTGAACACTGAAGCTTTCTTT	15	TRBV20-1	few	TRBJ1-1	NA
CASRVSLGANLKTQYF	TGTGCCAGCAGAGTCTCCTTAGGGGCCAATTTAAAGACCCAGTACTTC	16	TRBV2	few	TRBJ2-5	NA
CASSYTAYNEQFF	TGTGCCAGCAGTTATACTGCCTACAATGAGCAGTTCTTC	13	TRBV28	NA	TRBJ2-1	NA
CASSLYRDIYEQYF	TGTGCCAGCAGTTTATATCGGGATATCTACGAGCAGTACTTC	14	TRBV27	NA	TRBJ2-7	NA
CSVTPTVGGYEQYF	TGCAGCGTTACCCCGACCGTCGGGGGCTACGAGCAGTACTTC	14	TRBV29-1	NA	TRBJ2-7	NA
CASSLREVRSKREEETQYF	TGTGCCAGCAGTTTGCGGGAAGTGAGGTCCAAGCGGGAGGAAGAGACCCAGTACTTC	19	TRBV12-3/TRBV12-4	NA	TRBJ2-5	TRBD2
CSVDSTDTQYF	TGCAGCGTTGATTCCACAGATACGCAGTATTTT	11	TRBV29-1	many	TRBJ2-3	NA
CASSAGVTDTQYF	TGTGCCAGCAGTGCGGGAGTCACAGATACGCAGTATTTT	13	TRBV6-4	NA	TRBJ2-3	NA
CASSQEEWDEQYF	TGTGCCAGCAGCCAAGAAGAATGGGACGAGCAGTACTTC	13	TRBV3-1	NA	TRBJ2-7	NA
CASSLGATGLAYYTDTQYF	TGTGCCAGCAGCTTAGGGGCAACGGGACTAGCGTATTACACAGATACGCAGTATTTT	19	TRBV7-2	few	TRBJ2-3	TRBD2
CASSLAWETYEQYF	TGTGCTAGCAGCTTAGCCTGGGAGACCTACGAGCAGTACTTC	14	TRBV7-7	NA	TRBJ2-7	NA
CASSEGDRINTEAFF	TGTGCCAGCAGTGAGGGGGACAGAATAAACACTGAAGCTTTCTTT	15	TRBV27	NA	TRBJ1-1	TRBD1
CASSIGQGAVGNTIYF	TGTGCCAGCAGCATCGGACAGGGGGCCGTTGGAAACACCATATATTTT	16	TRBV6-1	NA	TRBJ1-3	TRBD1